Below, 26 T cell receptor beta chains from the same sample are listed, as sequenced in a study of cytomegalovirus exposure and HLA in healthy donors. The PCR employed 60 Vbeta primers together with 13 Jbeta primers. Some clones are missing from TCRdb's copy, which holds only in-frame ones; the method was immunoSEQ multiplex PCR. The data hold about 150,000 clones, with around four fifths observed a single time. Sequencing was done on a sample of PBMCs. These receptors were obtained from a boy between 2 and 10 years old in good health and CMV-seronegative.

The chain carries TRBV7-6 and TRBJ2-5, with TRBD1 identical over 9 bases. CDR1 is SGHVS, CDR2 FNYEAQ, per germline. The CDR3 sequence is 12 residues long. V lost 4 bases to trimming and J lost 13 bases; unmatched junction nucleotides: 7. The CDR3 region is CASSSTGTGMYF. CDR3 nucleotides: TGTGCCAGCAGCTCCACCGGGACAGGGATGTACTTC.

The rearrangement links TRBV19 to TRBJ2-3; 9 positions match TRBD1. The germline V gene has CDR1 LNHDA and CDR2 SQIVND (reference sequence). CDR3 size: 16 residues. The V gene end was trimmed by 4 bases and the J gene end by 0 bases; junction bases not matched to a gene: 5. Written as DNA, the CDR3 is TGTGCCAGTAGTAGGACAGGGGAAAGTAGCACAGATACGCAGTATTTT. Encoded protein: CASSRTGESSTDTQYF.

V and J are TRBV5-1 and TRBJ1-2, with unresolved D. Trimming removed 0 bases from V and 4 bases from J, with 13 bases in between. The CDR3 contains 15 residues. Germline V lookup: CDR1 SGHRS, CDR2 YFSETQ. The CDR3 loop reads CASSLEWADIYGYTF. CDR3 DNA sequence: TGCGCCAGCAGCTTGGAGTGGGCAGACATCTATGGCTACACCTTC.

This chain connects TRBV20-1 to TRBJ2-1, with D tentatively TRBD2 (5 bases). The germline gives CDR1 DFQATT, CDR2 SNEGSKA (reference sequence). The V end lost 3 bases, the J end lost 7 bases, and 7 bases lay between the germline ends. The CDR3 runs 11 residues. The DNA of the CDR3 is TGCAGTGCTAGTAGCGTTAATGAGCAGTTCTTC. The encoded protein is CSASSVNEQFF.

The rearrangement links TRBV7-2 to TRBJ2-5; D unclear. The CDR3 is 15 amino acids. Trimming removed 2 bases from V and 3 bases from J, with 13 bases in between. The germline V gene has CDR1 SGHTA and CDR2 FQGNSA. CDR3 loop: CASSLSYSRKETQYF. The CDR3 nucleotides are TGTGCCAGCAGCTTATCTTACTCCAGGAAAGAGACCCAGTACTTC.

The chain is built from TRBV2 and TRBJ2-5; D is uncertain. Looked up from germline, CDR1 is SNHLY and CDR2 is FYNNEI. The V end lost 0 bases, the J end lost 7 bases, and 15 bases lay between the germline ends. The CDR3 is 15 residues long. CDR3 amino acids: CASSEARGKSGTQYF. CDR3 nucleotides: TGTGCCAGCAGTGAAGCTCGAGGAAAAAGTGGGACCCAGTACTTC.

The chain employs TRBV6-1 and TRBJ2-1; D is possibly TRBD2 (5 bases). Per the germline V gene, CDR1 is MNHNS and CDR2 is SASEGT. There are 13 residues in the CDR3. Trimming left V 2 bases short and J 6 bases short, with 8 bases between. The CDR3 DNA reads TGTGCCAGCAGTGAACAACTAGTCAATGAGCAGTTCTTC. This gives the protein CASSEQLVNEQFF.

This clone was detected only a few times. The genes are TRBV6-4 and TRBJ1-1; no definite D call. CDR3 size: 14 residues. Germline loops: CDR1 MRHNA, CDR2 SNTAGT. V lost 2 bases to trimming and J lost 4 bases, with 11 bases between them. The CDR3 loop reads CASSDVAGGTEAFF. CDR3 coding DNA: TGTGCCAGCAGTGACGTGGCAGGAGGCACTGAAGCTTTCTTT.

The chain is built from TRBV15 and TRBJ1-1, with D perhaps TRBD1 (5 bases). The germline V gene has CDR1 LNHNV and CDR2 YYDKDF (reference sequence). Deletions cut 5 bases from V and 3 bases from J, with 13 bases between. The CDR3 has 14 residues. CDR3 DNA: TGTGCCACCAGCGGGGTCCAGGGTTACACTGAAGCTTTCTTT. This sequence encodes CATSGVQGYTEAFF.

The rearrangement links TRBV4-1 to TRBJ2-1; 9 bases are shared with TRBD1. V shed 1 base, J shed 4 bases, and the junction held 5 bases outside the gene matches. In germline, CDR1 is MGHRA, CDR2 YSYEKL. The CDR3 has 16 residues. CDR3 protein: CASSQGNRGPYNEQFF. DNA of the CDR3: TGCGCCAGCAGCCAAGGAAACAGGGGGCCTTACAATGAGCAGTTCTTC.

The V call is TRBV4-2, the J call TRBJ2-3; 7 positions agree with TRBD2. V shed 3 bases, J shed 3 bases, and the junction held 6 bases outside the gene matches. The CDR3 runs to 15 residues. Germline loops: CDR1 LGHNA, CDR2 YNFKEQ. DNA of the CDR3: TGTGCCAGCAGCCAGGGGGGGGTAGCGACAGATACGCAGTATTTT. Translated, it gives CASSQGGVATDTQYF.

The chain employs TRBV2 and TRBJ1-2; maybe TRBD1 (5 bases). The length of the CDR3 is 16 residues. Trimming left V 6 bases short and J 0 bases short, with 17 bases between. The germline V gene has CDR1 SNHLY and CDR2 FYNNEI. The CDR3 is CASSELGGATNYGYTF. The CDR3 nucleotides are TGTGCCAGCAGCGAGCTAGGAGGGGCCACTAACTATGGCTACACCTTC.

The chain has TRBV11-1 and TRBJ1-1; a weak D match, TRBD1 (6 bases). CDR3 length: 15 amino acids. Trimming removed 5 bases at V and 6 bases at J, with 19 bases between. The germline gives CDR1 SGHAT, CDR2 FQDESV (reference sequence). The DNA for the CDR3 is TGTGCCAGCAGCGAACAGGTCGGGGGGCGGGCTGAAGCTTTCTTT. Its protein product is CASSEQVGGRAEAFF.

V and J are TRBV6-1 and TRBJ2-5, with a tentative D call TRBD1 (5 bases). Trimming shortened V by 4 bases and J by 2 bases, and 14 bases separated the two germline ends. This CDR3 is 15 amino acids long. CDR1 is MNHNS, CDR2 SASEGT, per germline. The CDR3 spells CASSADTLGQETQYF. The CDR3 DNA follows: TGTGCCAGCAGTGCGGACACCCTTGGACAAGAGACCCAGTACTTC.

J is TRBJ2-3 and V is TRBV6-1, with a weak D call TRBD2 (6 bases). V was cut by 1 base and J by 2 bases, with 10 bases left in between. Germline V gene sequence: CDR1 MNHNS, CDR2 SASEGT. The CDR3 totals 15 residues. The DNA of the CDR3 is TGTGCCAGCAGTGAAGGGTTAGCGGTCACAGATACGCAGTATTTT. Translating it yields CASSEGLAVTDTQYF.

The V call is TRBV5-4, the J call TRBJ2-3, with 7 positions matching TRBD1. Germline trimming cut 4 bases from V and 6 bases from J; bases unmatched to any gene: 8. This CDR3 contains 14 residues. Germline V gives CDR1 SGHNT, CDR2 YYREEE (reference sequence). This CDR3 is CASSQGQIADTQYF. DNA of the CDR3: TGTGCCAGCAGCCAGGGACAGATTGCGGATACGCAGTATTTT. Together with reference TRBV5-4 and TRBJ2-3, the CDR3 gives the full variable domain: ETGVTQSPTHLIKTRGQQVTLRCSSQSGHNTVSWYQQALGQGPQFIFQYYREEENGRGNFPPRFSGLQFPNYSSELNVNALELDDSALYLCASSQGQIADTQYFGPGTRLTVL.

The chain employs TRBV19 and TRBJ1-5, with TRBD1 identical over 7 bases. Germline loops: CDR1 LNHDA, CDR2 SQIVND (reference sequence). The V gene end was trimmed by 8 bases and the J gene end by 6 bases; junction bases not matched to a gene: 22. The length of the CDR3 is 18 residues. The CDR3 DNA reads TGTGCCAGTGGGGGCGAGGGTGGAGGGGACAGTTACACTCAGCCCCAGCATTTT. This gives the protein CASGGEGGGDSYTQPQHF.

This chain connects TRBV9 to TRBJ1-2; D is undetermined. Deletions cut 4 bases from V and 6 bases from J, with 16 bases between. Germline V gene lookup returns CDR1 SGDLS and CDR2 YYNGEE. CDR3 length equals 14 residues. The CDR3 DNA follows: TGTGCCAGCAGCCAAACTTCCCAGCGACATGGCTACACCTTC. It translates to CASSQTSQRHGYTF.

V gene TRBV6-6 combines with J gene TRBJ1-6; a weak D match, TRBD1 (5 bases). From germline, CDR1 is MNHNY and CDR2 SVGAGI (reference sequence). V gave up 0 bases and J gave up 9 bases, with 12 bases separating them. This CDR3 has 15 residues. As DNA, the CDR3 is TGTGCCAGCAGTTACTCGGGGACGGGGGGTTCACCCCTCCACTTT. Protein product: CASSYSGTGGSPLHF.

The V call is TRBV27, the J call TRBJ2-1; no clear D. The V gene's germline CDR1 is MNHEY and CDR2 SMNVEV (reference sequence). V shed 1 base and J shed 0 bases, with 10 bases lying between them. This CDR3 is 16 amino acids long. For the CDR3, the DNA is TGTGCCAGCAGTTTATTTGGCTGGAGCTCCTACAATGAGCAGTTCTTC. Protein product: CASSLFGWSSYNEQFF.

The V gene is TRBV28, the J gene TRBJ1-2, with D possibly being TRBD1 (6 bases). The CDR3 length is 13 residues. V dropped 5 bases and J dropped 12 bases, with 19 bases sitting between them. Germline V gene data show CDR1 as MDHEN and CDR2 as SYDVKM. In DNA, the CDR3 is TGTGCCAGCAGTCTCTTGGGACAACCGATCGACACCTTC. It is translated as CASSLLGQPIDTF.

The CDR3 sequence is CASSLGTRSTDTQYF. As DNA, the CDR3 is TGTGCCAGCAGCTTAGGGACTAGGAGCACAGATACGCAGTATTTT. J is TRBJ2-3 and V is TRBV11-2, with 7 nucleotides matching TRBD2. Germline V gene data show CDR1 as SGHAT and CDR2 as FQNNGV. The CDR3 extends over 15 amino acids. V was pared by 1 base and J by 0 bases, with 1 base of the junction left unmatched.

This chain connects TRBV29-1 to TRBJ1-2, with D hard to call. Germline V gives CDR1 SQVTM, CDR2 ANQGSEA. This CDR3 spans 15 amino acids. Deletions cut 6 bases from V and 4 bases from J, with 21 bases between. In nucleotides, the CDR3 is TGCAGCGTCGGCGGGGAGCGGACGGGTCCCTATGGCTACACCTTC. It encodes CSVGGERTGPYGYTF.

This chain connects TRBV7-9 to TRBJ1-4; maybe TRBD1 (6 bases). The CDR3 runs to 18 residues. V lost 5 bases, J lost 5 bases, and 24 bases lay in between. In germline, CDR1 is SEHNR, CDR2 FQNEAQ (reference sequence). The CDR3 region has the DNA TGTGCCAGCAGCGTCGCCGGGACACTAAGAAAACCGAATGAAAAACTGTTTTTT. It is translated as CASSVAGTLRKPNEKLFF.

The genes are TRBV19 and TRBJ2-7; 11 bases line up with TRBD2. V was clipped by 5 bases and J by 3 bases; unmatched bases: 6. The germline V gene has CDR1 LNHDA and CDR2 SQIVND (reference sequence). The CDR3 loop spans 15 amino acids. The CDR3 region has the DNA TGTGCCAGTAGTGAGCTAGCGGGAGGATTCTACGAGCAGTACTTC. Residues: CASSELAGGFYEQYF.

This clone occurred once. This rearrangement joins TRBV5-4 to TRBJ2-3; D call uncertain. Trimming removed 4 bases from V and 0 bases from J, with 12 bases in between. The CDR3 is made up of 15 amino acids. Germline CDR1 reads SGHNT; CDR2 reads YYREEE (reference sequence). The CDR3 is CASSVRQASTDTQYF. As DNA, the CDR3 is TGTGCCAGCAGCGTTAGGCAGGCTAGCACAGATACGCAGTATTTT.